This T cell receptor (beta chain) was retrieved from a study of blood T cell repertoires in COVID-19. The overall study: Acute and convalescent COVID-19 samples came from the United States, Italy and Spain. T cells, B-cell-depleted T cells, or PBMCs supplied cDNA or gDNA.

The CDR3 runs to 15 residues. From germline, CDR1 is MNHEY and CDR2 SVGAGI. The V gene end was trimmed by 6 bases and the J gene end by 2 bases; junction bases not matched to a gene: 3. Per the original methods: Estimated nucleated cell counts came from reference gene primer amplification. The assay was immunoSEQ multiplex PCR, and TCRdb's table has in-frame clones only and misses some. V, J and clone size reflect that table, while D and trimming were determined from the DNA. The sample lists about 160,000 clones, over 75% occurring once. Sequences were obtained from peripheral blood. This sequence originates from a man between 65 and 85 years old with acute or convalescent COVID-19. The rearrangement links TRBV6-5 to TRBJ2-2; 10 bases line up with TRBD2. The CDR3 sequence: CASRTSGDNTGELFF. As DNA, the CDR3 is TGTGCCAGCAGAACTAGCGGGGATAACACCGGGGAGCTGTTTTTT.